This T cell receptor (beta chain) was captured by sequencing in a study of T cell responses to AZD1222 COVID-19 vaccine. Study-wide results and limits: Donors in the cohort were predominantly white British and more often female, and clonal diversity was possibly underestimated. Across spike, vaccine-associated CD4 TCRs were found, dominant at 160-218 and 743-854. The reported proportion of spike-specific TCRs targeting unmutated variant regions was nearly half.

Data came from immunoSEQ multiplex PCR; TCRdb stores just in-frame clones and leaves some out. The repertoire consists of 140,000 to 150,000 clones, with around nine tenths occurring once and the leading ten covering around 2.8%. In regard to this clone: Its specificity is not known.

Germline V lookup: CDR1 DFQATT, CDR2 SNEGSKA (reference sequence). The CDR3 contains 11 residues. Trimming pared 6 bases from V and 5 bases from J, leaving 10 bases between. This sample comprised peripheral blood, obtained on day 0 of MenACWY control vaccination. This clonotype was obtained from an adult in good health. The rearrangement joins TRBV20-1 to TRBJ1-1, with D perhaps TRBD1 (5 bases). Here the CDR3 reads CSAKGWTEAFF. CDR3 bases: TGCAGTGCCAAGGGGTGGACTGAAGCTTTCTTT.